These T cell receptor beta chains were read from a single sample in a study of blood T cell repertoires in COVID-19. The method was immunoSEQ multiplex PCR; TCRdb's version includes in-frame clones alone and lacks a portion of them. The table has approximately 310,000 clones, approximately 81% seen once; the top ten hold about 2%. The specimen sequenced was PBMCs or T cells enriched from blood (not recorded which). All receptors come from a woman between 25 and 40 years old who had been exposed to COVID-19. CDR3s include the opening cysteine and the closing phenylalanine or tryptophan. D genes are given only for firm matches.

J gene	D gene	V gene	CDR3 DNA	CDR3 protein
TRBJ1-1	TRBD1	TRBV3-1/TRBV3-2	TGTGCCAGCAGCCAAGCGGGACAGTTGAACACTGAAGCTTTCTTT	CASSQAGQLNTEAFF
TRBJ2-7	TRBD1	TRBV7-2	TGTGCCAGCAGCACGCGACAGGGCTCCTACGAGCAGTACTTC	CASSTRQGSYEQYF
TRBJ2-1	-	TRBV13	TGTGCCAGCAGCCCCGACTCCAATGAGCAGTTCTTC	CASSPDSNEQFF
TRBJ2-3	-	TRBV6-2/TRBV6-3	TGTGCCAGCAGTGACAGTAGGGCAGATACGCAGTATTTT	CASSDSRADTQYF
TRBJ1-1	-	TRBV18	TGTGCCAGCTCCCGACAGGAGAACACTGAAGCTTTCTTT	CASSRQENTEAFF
TRBJ2-3	-	TRBV9	TGTGCCAGCAGCGTAGCAGATAGCACAGATACGCAGTATTTT	CASSVADSTDTQYF
TRBJ1-2	-	TRBV11-2	TGTGCCAGCCATTATACCAAAGGCGGGAACTATGGCTACACCTTC	CASHYTKGGNYGYTF
TRBJ1-5	TRBD1	TRBV2	TGTGCCAGCATATCGGGACAGGGTAATCAGCCCCAGCATTTT	CASISGQGNQPQHF
TRBJ1-2	TRBD1	TRBV28	TGTGCCAGCAGTTTAGGCCAGGGGGCGCTGAACTATGGCTACACCTTC	CASSLGQGALNYGYTF
TRBJ2-7	-	TRBV10-1	TGCGCCAGCAGTGGGGCTAGCCTCTACGAGCAGTACTTC	CASSGASLYEQYF
TRBJ2-5	TRBD2	TRBV5-1	TGCGCCAGCAGCTCCGGGACCATCGGGGGGGAGACCCAGTACTTC	CASSSGTIGGETQYF
TRBJ2-7	-	TRBV11-3	TGTGCCAGCAGCTTTACCGGAGACGAGCAGTACTTC	CASSFTGDEQYF
TRBJ1-5	-	TRBV2	TGTGCCAGCAGTAAGGGGAATAGCAATCAGCCCCAGCATTTT	CASSKGNSNQPQHF